These 27 T cell receptor beta chains originate from one sample sequenced in a study of T-cell reconstitution after alpha-beta-depleted transplantation in children. A library of TCRbeta sequences, prepared with unique molecular identifiers, was generated. TCRdb analysed the PCR reads with MiXCR anew, one entry per CDR3 protein. The sample consists of 100,000 to 120,000 distinct CDR3 sequences, over 9% of them appearing once. The material was PBMCs from the stem cell graft donor, obtained from the stem cell graft. The receptors originated from a human donor who donated a stem cell graft to a child with acute lymphoblastic leukemia.

For the CDR3, the DNA is TGTGCCAGCAGCAAGACAGGGGTGATGCAAGTGAACACTGAAGCTTTCTTT. Its protein is CASSKTGVMQVNTEAFF. V and J are TRBV4-2 and TRBJ1-1, with 8 bases aligning to TRBD1. This CDR3 is 17 amino acids long. The germline V gene has CDR1 LGHNA and CDR2 YNFKEQ. Unmatched junction bases numbered 11, after V lost 5 bases and J lost 0 bases.

This clonotype occurred many times. The V and J genes are TRBV12-3 or TRBV12-4 and TRBJ1-3; D is undetermined. Trimming shortened V by 5 bases and J by 6 bases, and 5 bases separated the two germline ends. The CDR3 extends over 11 amino acids. CDR3 sequence: CASSPTNTIYF. DNA of the CDR3: TGTGCCAGCAGTCCAACAAACACCATATATTTT.

With regard to this clonotype: This may arise from a read error, as a much more abundant clone is one base away. The chain combines TRBV5-1 with TRBJ2-1, with a tentative D call TRBD2 (5 bases). Germline CDR1 reads SGHRS; CDR2 reads YFSETQ. There are 13 residues in the CDR3. The chain's CDR3 is CASSFTTGNAQFF. The DNA for the CDR3 is TGCGCCAGCAGCTTCACCACGGGGAATGCGCAGTTCTTC. The entire variable domain, with the rest obtained from reference TRBV5-1 and TRBJ2-1, is as follows: KAGVTQTPRYLIKTRGQQVTLSCSPISGHRSVSWYQQTPGQGLQFLFEYFSETQRNKGNFPGRFSGRQFSNSRSEMNVSTLELGDSALYLCASSFTTGNAQFFGPGTRLTVL.

This clonotype occurred many times. V gene TRBV12-3 or TRBV12-4 combines with J gene TRBJ1-4, with 7 bases that match TRBD1. The CDR3 is made up of 15 amino acids. Trimming cost V 6 bases and J 4 bases; bases outside gene matches: 8. The CDR3 loop is CASRSNRGVNEKLFF. In DNA form, the CDR3 reads TGTGCCAGCAGGTCGAACAGGGGAGTTAATGAAAAACTGTTTTTT.

This clonotype was recorded many times. J is TRBJ2-7 and V is TRBV12-3 or TRBV12-4, with D maybe TRBD1 (6 bases). CDR3 length equals 13 residues. With 5 bases removed from V and 4 bases from J, the gap between germline ends came to 12 bases. This CDR3 is CASSVSTGYEQYF. For the CDR3, the DNA is TGTGCCAGCAGTGTCTCAACAGGGTACGAGCAGTACTTC.

The sample holds many counts of this clonotype. The rearrangement links TRBV20-1 to TRBJ2-5, with 8 bases identical to TRBD1. Germline V lookup: CDR1 DFQATT, CDR2 SNEGSKA (reference sequence). The CDR3 spans 13 residues. The junction had 9 bases not matched to a gene; V was cut back by 6 bases and J by 6 bases. The CDR3 here is CSAPDRVKKTQYF. CDR3 nucleotide sequence: TGCAGTGCCCCGGACAGGGTCAAAAAGACCCAGTACTTC.

This clonotype was found many times. The J gene is TRBJ1-2, the V gene TRBV9; D not resolved. The CDR3 is 14 residues long. Per germline, CDR1 SGDLS and CDR2 YYNGEE. Trimming pared 5 bases from V and 3 bases from J, leaving 14 bases between. The CDR3 nucleotides are TGTGCCAGCAGTGGCCTTCTTCAGGACTATGGCTACACCTTC. Translating it yields CASSGLLQDYGYTF. Full variable domain (outside the CDR3, taken from reference TRBV9 and TRBJ1-2): DSGVTQTPKHLITATGQRVTLRCSPRSGDLSVYWYQQSLDQGLQFLIQYYNGEERAKGNILERFSAQQFPDLHSELNLSSLELGDSALYFCASSGLLQDYGYTFGSGTRLTVV.

This clonotype was picked up many times. V is TRBV28 and J is TRBJ2-1; D ambiguous. The germline V and J ends were trimmed by 5 bases and 8 bases, with 13 bases remaining between them. This CDR3 contains 13 residues. The V gene's germline CDR1 is MDHEN and CDR2 SYDVKM. The CDR3 sequence is CASSTAGRHEQFF. The CDR3 nucleotides read TGTGCCAGCAGTACGGCCGGAAGGCATGAGCAGTTCTTC.

This clonotype showed up many times. V gene TRBV11-2 combines with J gene TRBJ2-3; perhaps TRBD2 as D (6 bases). There are 16 residues in the CDR3. CDR1 is SGHAT and CDR2 is FQNNGV in the germline V gene. Trimming pared 2 bases from V and 1 base from J, leaving 13 bases between. CDR3 region: CASSLYGRDRTDTQYF. For the CDR3, the DNA is TGTGCCAGCAGCTTATATGGGCGGGACCGCACAGATACGCAGTATTTT. Variable domain in full (rest from reference TRBV11-2 and TRBJ2-3): EAGVAQSPRYKIIEKRQSVAFWCNPISGHATLYWYQQILGQGPKLLIQFQNNGVVDDSQLPKDRFSAERLKGVDSTLKIQPAKLEDSAVYLCASSLYGRDRTDTQYFGPGTRLTVL.

There are many counts of this clonotype. This chain connects TRBV3-1 to TRBJ2-2; D remains unclear. This CDR3 has 12 amino acids. The V and J ends lost 1 base and 6 bases respectively, with 3 bases between them. CDR1 is LGHDT, CDR2 YNNKEL, per germline (reference sequence). The CDR3 DNA sequence: TGTGCCAGCAGCCAAGGGGCCGGGGAGCTGTTTTTT. Its translation: CASSQGAGELFF.

This clonotype was counted many times. The rearrangement joins TRBV3-1 to TRBJ1-2; 8 nucleotides align to TRBD1. With 4 bases clipped from V and 4 bases from J, the junction kept 8 bases outside the gene matches. Germline lookup yields CDR1 LGHDT and CDR2 YNNKEL (reference sequence). The CDR3 is 15 amino acids. The CDR3 sequence is CASSLRTGKFYGYTF. For the CDR3, the DNA is TGTGCCAGCAGCCTCCGGACAGGGAAGTTCTATGGCTACACCTTC.

The table lists this clonotype with many counts. The rearrangement joins TRBV6-5 to TRBJ2-3; 12 nucleotides line up with TRBD2. V dropped 4 bases and J dropped 1; count of bases not matched to a gene: 3. Per germline, CDR1 MNHEY and CDR2 SVGAGI. This CDR3 is built from 16 residues. The CDR3 DNA sequence: TGTGCCAGCAGTTCTAGACTAGCGGGAGGCACAGATACGCAGTATTTT. It encodes CASSSRLAGGTDTQYF.

This clonotype was seen repeatedly, ten times or more. V usage is TRBV5-1 and J usage is TRBJ1-4, with 7 bases fitting TRBD1. This CDR3 contains 14 residues. J was trimmed by 4 bases and V by 4 bases; bases with no gene match: 4. In germline, CDR1 is SGHRS, CDR2 YFSETQ. The CDR3 sequence: CASSRGQINEKLFF. CDR3 nucleotide sequence: TGCGCCAGCAGCCGGGGACAGATTAATGAAAAACTGTTTTTT.

In this sample, this clonotype turned up many times. The chain recombines TRBV12-3 or TRBV12-4 with TRBJ2-5, with no clear D. The CDR3 runs to 14 residues. The ends were cut back, 0 bases at V and 5 bases at J, with 10 bases in the middle. This CDR3 is CASSLAASYETQYF. The CDR3 region has the DNA TGTGCCAGCAGTTTAGCGGCGTCATACGAGACCCAGTACTTC.

This clonotype was counted many times. This chain links TRBV20-1 with TRBJ1-5; TRBD1 matches 7 bases. CDR3 size: 14 residues. The ends lost 6 bases at V and 3 bases at J; junction bases unmatched: 8. Germline V gene data show CDR1 as DFQATT and CDR2 as SNEGSKA (reference sequence). The CDR3 coding sequence is TGCAGTGCCTCGACAGGGTCGGACAATCAGCCCCAGCATTTT. This sequence encodes CSASTGSDNQPQHF.

This clonotype was counted many times. The chain has TRBV7-2 and TRBJ2-7; 10 positions agree with TRBD2. Germline-derived CDR1 and CDR2 are SGHTA and FQGNSA. The ends lost 3 bases at V and 12 bases at J; junction bases unmatched: 8. The CDR3 spans 13 residues. CDR3 sequence reads: CASSLVAGGGPYF. CDR3 bases: TGTGCCAGCAGCTTGGTAGCGGGGGGTGGTCCGTACTTC.

This clonotype was recorded at least ten times. The rearrangement joins TRBV20-1 to TRBJ2-7; TRBD2 agrees at 7 bases. Germline-derived CDR1 and CDR2 are DFQATT and SNEGSKA (reference sequence). There are 15 residues in the CDR3. The junction had 12 bases not matched to a gene; V was cut back by 5 bases and J by 2 bases. The CDR3 region has the DNA TGCAGTGCTGAACGACCCGGGACTACGCCCTACGAGCAGTACTTC. The encoded protein is CSAERPGTTPYEQYF.

V gene TRBV18 combines with J gene TRBJ1-3; D unresolved. There are 18 residues in the CDR3. The germline CDR1 and CDR2 sequences are KGHSH and LQKENI. Trimming left V 8 bases short and J 0 bases short, with 23 bases between. The CDR3 coding sequence is TGTGCCAGCGGCGGACGGTTACTCTTGGGTTACTCTGGAAACACCATATATTTT. Translating gives CASGGRLLLGYSGNTIYF. Full variable domain (rest looked up from reference TRBV18 and TRBJ1-3): NAGVMQNPRHLVRRRGQEARLRCSPMKGHSHVYWYRQLPEEGLKFMVYLQKENIIDESGMPKERFSAEFPKEGPSILRIQQVVRGDSAAYFCASGGRLLLGYSGNTIYFGEGSWLTVV.

In its sample, this clonotype ranks as medium-sized. The chain is built from TRBV20-1 and TRBJ2-7; D possibly matches TRBD1 or TRBD2 (6 bases each). Germline loops: CDR1 DFQATT, CDR2 SNEGSKA (reference sequence). With 6 bases removed from V and 5 bases from J, the gap between germline ends came to 26 bases. This CDR3 spans 16 amino acids. For the CDR3, the DNA is TGCAGTGCAGGGGGAGGTAGGGCGGAGAAGCTGAACGAGCAGTACTTC. Translation gives CSAGGGRAEKLNEQYF.

This clonotype appeared a few times. This chain uses TRBV12-3 or TRBV12-4 with TRBJ1-5, with D perhaps TRBD1 (6 bases). V lost 6 bases and J 3 bases, leaving 15 bases between the germline ends. The CDR3 runs 15 residues. The CDR3 protein is CASSSNRVPNQPQHF. As DNA, the CDR3 is TGTGCCAGCAGCTCCAACAGGGTCCCCAATCAGCCCCAGCATTTT.

This clonotype was picked up many times. This chain connects TRBV10-3 to TRBJ2-7; D gene unclear. Germline V gives CDR1 ENHRY, CDR2 SYGVKD. Trimming removed 3 bases from V and 0 bases from J, with 12 bases in between. This CDR3 has 15 residues. In nucleotides, the CDR3 is TGTGCCATCAGTGACGGTCGGGCGAGCTCCTACGAGCAGTACTTC. Translating gives CAISDGRASSYEQYF.

Ten or more counts support this clonotype. The rearrangement links TRBV29-1 to TRBJ2-7, with D tentatively TRBD2 (5 bases). The germline V and J ends were trimmed by 2 bases and 7 bases, with 21 bases remaining between them. Looked up from germline, CDR1 is SQVTM and CDR2 is ANQGSEA. The CDR3 sequence is 15 residues long. CDR3 in DNA: TGCAGCGTTGAATCGTCGGAGGCCCCAGGTCGAGAGCAGTACTTC. As protein: CSVESSEAPGREQYF.

This clonotype was seen many times. Sequence at one end of the junction differs from germline and may be a read error. CDR3 protein: CASSGPEYRMDF. For the CDR3, the DNA is TGTGCCAGCTCGGGGCCGGAGTACCGAATGGACTTC. V and J are TRBV18 and TRBJ2-5, with TRBD1 as a possible D gene (5 bases). The CDR3 is 12 residues long. CDR1 is KGHSH, CDR2 LQKENI, per germline.

This clonotype appeared many times. The chain joins TRBV27 to TRBJ2-7, with 10 bases identical to TRBD1. The CDR3 totals 16 residues. Germline V gene sequence: CDR1 MNHEY, CDR2 SMNVEV (reference sequence). V shed 6 bases and J 3 bases; nucleotides not matched to a gene: 11. This chain's CDR3 is CASSSLTGTGVYEQYF. In DNA form, the CDR3 reads TGTGCCAGCAGCTCCCTAACCGGGACAGGGGTCTACGAGCAGTACTTC.

This clonotype was seen ten or more times. The rearrangement links TRBV7-2 to TRBJ2-3; 8 bases align to TRBD2. CDR1 and CDR2 from the germline V gene are SGHTA and FQGNSA. The CDR3 consists of 16 residues. With 5 bases clipped from V and 5 bases from J, the junction kept 12 bases outside the gene matches. CDR3 DNA sequence: TGTGCCAGCAGCCCTCGGGGTAGCGGGGTTCTAGATACGCAGTATTTT. As protein: CASSPRGSGVLDTQYF.

This clonotype occurred a few times. The gene calls are TRBV18 and TRBJ2-1; D not resolved. This CDR3 comprises 15 residues. Trimming removed 2 bases from V and 2 bases from J, with 10 bases in between. Germline V gives CDR1 KGHSH, CDR2 LQKENI. CDR3 loop: CASSPTTTPYNEQFF. DNA of the CDR3: TGTGCCAGCTCACCAACGACCACACCCTACAATGAGCAGTTCTTC.

This clonotype was recorded at least ten times. The rearrangement links TRBV7-2 to TRBJ1-6; no reliable D call. Germline CDR1 and CDR2: SGHTA and FQGNSA. The CDR3 length is 17 residues. Trimming took 3 bases from V and 0 from J, leaving 12 bases between them. The CDR3 region is CASSLAGMSSYNSPLHF. As DNA, the CDR3 is TGTGCCAGCAGCTTGGCTGGGATGAGCTCCTATAATTCACCCCTCCACTTT.